This T cell receptor (beta chain) is drawn from a study of T cell responses to AZD1222 COVID-19 vaccine. General observations from the study: Recipients of two AZD1222 doses showed rising Spike-specific TCR breadth and depth. Clonal diversity was possibly underestimated, and the donors were mostly white British, with more females. It was only six AZD1222 recipients who were seropositive at baseline. Mapped onto spike, vaccine-associated CD4 TCRs spanned it and were dominant at 160-218 and 743-854.

Germline values: CDR1 SGHRS, CDR2 YFSETQ. Trimming pared 4 bases from V and 0 bases from J, leaving 14 bases between. CDR3 length: 16 residues. This clone came up once. Its cognate antigen is unknown. Using immunoSEQ multiplex PCR, the repertoire was profiled, and TCRdb retains in-frame clones only, with some absent. The table shows 100,000 to 140,000 clones, with roughly 87% occurring only once. The chain employs TRBV5-1 and TRBJ2-1, with D perhaps TRBD2 (6 bases). The sample was peripheral blood, taken on day 0 of AZD1222 vaccination. This clonotype was sampled from an adult in good health. The CDR3 sequence: CASSLVGGASYNEQFF. DNA of the CDR3: TGCGCCAGCAGCCTGGTAGGAGGGGCCTCCTACAATGAGCAGTTCTTC.